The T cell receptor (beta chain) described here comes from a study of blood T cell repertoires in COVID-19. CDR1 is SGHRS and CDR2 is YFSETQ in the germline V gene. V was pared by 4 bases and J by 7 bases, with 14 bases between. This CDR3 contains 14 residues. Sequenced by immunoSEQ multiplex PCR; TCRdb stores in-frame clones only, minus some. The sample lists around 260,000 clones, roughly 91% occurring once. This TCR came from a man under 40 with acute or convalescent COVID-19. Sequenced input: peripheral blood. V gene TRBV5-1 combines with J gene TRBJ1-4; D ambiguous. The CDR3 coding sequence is TGCGCCAGCAGCCCCTCCCGACAAGGTGAAAAACTGTTTTTT. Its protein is CASSPSRQGEKLFF. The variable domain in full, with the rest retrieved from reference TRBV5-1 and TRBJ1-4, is KAGVTQTPRYLIKTRGQQVTLSCSPISGHRSVSWYQQTPGQGLQFLFEYFSETQRNKGNFPGRFSGRQFSNSRSEMNVSTLELGDSALYLCASSPSRQGEKLFFGSGTQLSVL.